These 22 T cell receptor beta chains were sequenced from one sample in a study of regulatory T cells in long-lasting Graves disease (dated by TCRdb to about 2021). The time point label corresponds to: newly diagnosed GD, antithyroid drugs for less than 3 months. RNA was extracted from PBMCs in TRIzol for both TCR sequencing and RNA sequencing. Libraries were constructed by multiplex PCR. The sample was run on an Illumina HiSeq 4000. TCR beta libraries were built with iRepertoire HTBI primers and Arm-PCR amplification of CDR3 regions. TCRdb reworked the public reads: Q25 trimming with fastp, MiXCR clone assembly, productive beta chains retained. Merged by CDR3 protein, the rows form single entries marked with the most common genes and DNA. The sample records around 500,000 distinct CDR3 sequences, 9.5% to 15% of which are singletons. Of the sample, about 8.9% falls within the top ten clones. The same data also contributed to another study, on T cells in Graves' hyperthyroidism and ophthalmopathy.

Sequences were derived from peripheral blood mononuclear cells (PBMCs), sampled at new diagnosis, from a patient treated with antithyroid drugs. These TCRs come from a woman in her 30s with Graves disease. Donor details come from another sample of the same person, matched by shared clones.

This clonotype came up many times. One junction end disagrees with the germline gene, perhaps due to a read error. The chain has TRBV28 and TRBJ1-6; possible D gene TRBD1, 5 bases. Per the germline V gene, CDR1 is MDHEN and CDR2 is SYDVKM. The CDR3 is 14 amino acids. The CDR3 DNA reads as TGTGCCAGCACCGTTGGGGGATCACCCTCACCCCTCCACTTC. Its protein product is CASTVGGSPSPLHF.

The rearrangement uses TRBV7-2 and TRBJ1-3; D may be TRBD1 (5 bases). Germline V gene data show CDR1 as SGHTA and CDR2 as FQGNSA. This CDR3 has 16 residues. V was cut by 5 bases and J by 0 bases, with 14 bases left in between. This CDR3 is CASSVGTAASGNTIYF. The CDR3 bases are TGTGCCAGCAGCGTCGGGACGGCCGCCTCTGGAAACACCATATATTTT.

The chain combines TRBV10-3 with TRBJ2-7; 9 bases match TRBD1. This CDR3 region has 13 residues. Germline CDR1 is ENHRY and CDR2 is SYGVKD. Trimming removed 3 bases from V and 5 bases from J; junction bases left unmatched: 2. The CDR3 nucleotides read TGTGCCATCAGTGAACAGGGGGCGCACGAGCAGTACTTC. Protein sequence: CAISEQGAHEQYF.

This clonotype occurred many times. The chain links TRBV2 to TRBJ1-4, with D perhaps matching TRBD1 (5 bases). CDR1 is SNHLY, CDR2 FYNNEI, per germline. Trimming took off 8 bases at V and 7 bases at J, with 8 bases between the two ends. This CDR3 comprises 11 residues. CDR3 nucleotides: TGTGCCAGCGCGGGGCTTGAAAAACTGTTTTTT. Amino acid sequence: CASAGLEKLFF.

The chain uses TRBV3-1 and TRBJ2-3; 9 bases are a match to TRBD2. Germline V lookup: CDR1 LGHDT, CDR2 YNNKEL (reference sequence). After removal of 1 base from V and 4 bases from J, the junction contained 12 bases not matched to a gene. The CDR3 is made up of 18 amino acids. DNA of the CDR3: TGTGCCAGCAGCCAAGTGGGTGAGCGGGAGGAGCGCTCAGATACGCAGTATTTT. Encoded protein: CASSQVGEREERSDTQYF.

The table lists this clonotype with many counts. V usage is TRBV3-1 and J usage is TRBJ2-1, with D perhaps TRBD1 (7 bases). There are 15 residues in the CDR3. CDR1 and CDR2 (germline): LGHDT, YNNKEL (reference sequence). The V gene lost 1 base and the J gene lost 9 bases, with 16 bases spanning the gap. CDR3 in amino acids: CASSQVRTGGIEQFF. The CDR3 region has the DNA TGTGCCAGCAGCCAAGTCAGGACAGGCGGGATTGAGCAGTTCTTC.

The chain links TRBV9 to TRBJ1-5, with D unclear. Germline V gives CDR1 SGDLS, CDR2 YYNGEE. Trimming removed 0 bases from V and 9 bases from J, with 10 bases in between. The CDR3 is 13 residues long. This CDR3 reads CASSVGAAGPQHF. In DNA, the CDR3 is TGTGCCAGCAGCGTAGGGGCGGCCGGGCCCCAGCATTTT.

This clonotype has just a few counts. The gene calls are TRBV6-2 or TRBV6-3 and TRBJ1-2, with a possible D match to TRBD1 (5 bases). The CDR3 has 16 amino acids. Looked up from germline, CDR1 is MNHEY and CDR2 is SVGEGT. Trimming stripped 0 bases from V and 4 bases from J, with 15 bases between. The CDR3 DNA is TGTGCCAGCAGTTACTCGACGGCAGGGCTCGGCTATGGCTACACCTTC. Protein: CASSYSTAGLGYGYTF.

This clonotype was observed at least ten times. This chain uses TRBV20-1 with TRBJ1-6; D uncertain. The CDR3 runs 13 residues. CDR1 and CDR2 from the germline V gene are DFQATT and SNEGSKA (reference sequence). V gave up 6 bases and J gave up 5 bases, with 11 bases separating them. The CDR3 loop reads CSARTDHNSPLHF. The CDR3 DNA reads TGCAGTGCGAGGACGGACCATAATTCACCCCTCCACTTT.

This clonotype was picked up many times. This chain links TRBV2 with TRBJ2-7, with no clear D. Germline V CDR1 and CDR2: SNHLY, FYNNEI. This CDR3 has 15 amino acids. V lost 4 bases and J lost 0, with 13 bases in between. This CDR3 reads CASSGARKGSYEQYF. The CDR3 DNA reads as TGTGCCAGCAGTGGGGCCCGAAAGGGCTCCTACGAGCAGTACTTC. Supplemented by reference TRBV2 and TRBJ2-7, the full variable domain reads EPEVTQTPSHQVTQMGQEVILRCVPISNHLYFYWYRQILGQKVEFLVSFYNNEISEKSEIFDDQFSVERPDGSNFTLKIRSTKLEDSAMYFCASSGARKGSYEQYFGPGTRLTVT.

This clonotype was seen at least ten times. The J gene is TRBJ2-1, the V gene TRBV6-1; 8 nucleotides align to TRBD1. V gave up 10 bases and J gave up 4 bases; unmatched junction bases: 15. CDR3 length: 16 residues. Germline CDR1 is MNHNS and CDR2 is SASEGT. CDR3 sequence: CANALGNRGIYNEQFF. The CDR3 bases are TGTGCCAACGCGCTTGGGAACAGGGGGATTTACAATGAGCAGTTCTTC.

This clonotype occurred a few times. The chain couples TRBV6-2 or TRBV6-3 to TRBJ1-1; TRBD1 agrees at 7 bases. V dropped 0 bases and J dropped 8; count of bases not matched to a gene: 3. Germline V gene data show CDR1 as MNHEY and CDR2 as SVGEGT. The length of the CDR3 is 13 residues. The CDR3 spells CASSYSGTAEAFF. In DNA form, the CDR3 reads TGTGCCAGCAGTTACTCGGGGACAGCCGAAGCTTTCTTT.

The chain uses TRBV6-2 or TRBV6-3 and TRBJ1-4, with D possibly TRBD1 on 5 matching bases. Germline CDR1 MNHEY, CDR2 SVGEGT. Trimming shortened V by 5 bases and J by 0 bases, and 10 bases separated the two germline ends. CDR3 length: 15 residues. CDR3 region: CASSRGTSTNEKLFF. The CDR3, as DNA: TGTGCCAGCAGTAGAGGGACCTCAACTAATGAAAAACTGTTTTTT.

V gene TRBV19 combines with J gene TRBJ2-7; D not resolved. CDR3 length: 12 amino acids. Germline CDR1 LNHDA, CDR2 SQIVND (reference sequence). V lost 7 bases, J lost 0 bases, and 7 bases lay in between. The CDR3 here is CASMSSSYEQYF. The CDR3 DNA reads TGTGCCAGTATGAGCAGCTCCTACGAGCAGTACTTC.

The chain employs TRBV4-1 and TRBJ1-1, with D tentatively TRBD1 (6 bases). V was pared by 1 base and J by 0 bases, with 15 bases between. The CDR3 sequence is 17 residues long. Germline V gene sequence: CDR1 MGHRA, CDR2 YSYEKL. The CDR3 region is CASSQGAGDYLNTEAFF. The CDR3, as DNA: TGCGCCAGCAGCCAAGGGGCAGGGGACTATTTGAACACTGAAGCTTTCTTT.

The rearrangement links TRBV20-1 to TRBJ2-1; possible D gene TRBD2, 6 bases. V was trimmed by 0 bases and J by 4 bases, leaving 16 bases between them. This CDR3 spans 16 amino acids. From germline, CDR1 is DFQATT and CDR2 SNEGSKA (reference sequence). For the CDR3, the DNA is TGCAGTGCTAGAGATCTCTTAAAGACTAGGTACAATGAGCAGTTCTTC. Amino acid sequence: CSARDLLKTRYNEQFF.

This clonotype was counted ten times or more. The chain has TRBV5-5 and TRBJ1-6, with D unclear. This CDR3 contains 13 residues. The V gene lost 4 bases and the J gene lost 11 bases, with 13 bases spanning the gap. Germline V CDR1 and CDR2: SGHKS, YYEKEE (reference sequence). Here the CDR3 reads CASSLGVSPPLHF. The DNA of the CDR3 is TGTGCCAGCAGCCTAGGAGTATCCCCACCCCTCCACTTT.

Ten or more counts support this clonotype. The chain couples TRBV13 to TRBJ2-5; TRBD2 matches 8 bases. CDR3 length equals 16 residues. In germline, CDR1 is PRHDT, CDR2 FYEKMQ (reference sequence). V lost 2 bases, J lost 1 base, and 6 bases stayed unmatched. The CDR3: CASSLRTGGPQETQYF. The CDR3 DNA is TGTGCCAGCAGCTTAAGGACGGGAGGGCCCCAAGAGACCCAGTACTTC.

This clonotype was counted at least ten times. The V and J genes are TRBV19 and TRBJ2-1; TRBD2 agrees at 7 bases. The CDR3 has 16 amino acids. Per germline, CDR1 LNHDA and CDR2 SQIVND (reference sequence). With 4 bases clipped from V and 2 bases from J, the junction kept 8 bases outside the gene matches. The DNA for the CDR3 is TGTGCCAGTAGTAGGAGGGCTAGCGGACCCTACAATGAGCAGTTCTTC. Protein sequence: CASSRRASGPYNEQFF.

The table lists this clonotype with many counts. The V call is TRBV10-3, the J call TRBJ1-6; no definite D call. V lost 8 bases and J 8 bases, leaving 10 bases between the germline ends. Per germline, CDR1 ENHRY and CDR2 SYGVKD. This CDR3 spans 12 amino acids. CDR3 in DNA: TGTGCCATCGCGTCGGCCCATTCACCCCTCCACTTT. This encodes CAIASAHSPLHF.

At least ten counts were recorded for this clonotype. This chain connects TRBV10-3 to TRBJ2-3, with D perhaps being TRBD1 or TRBD2 (5 bases each). Germline V CDR1 and CDR2: ENHRY, SYGVKD. This CDR3 spans 11 amino acids. V was cut by 8 bases and J by 6 bases, with 9 bases left in between. This CDR3 reads CAISEGDTQYF. CDR3 DNA sequence: TGTGCCATCTCCGAGGGGGATACGCAGTATTTT.

This clonotype was counted only a few times. The chain has TRBV18 and TRBJ2-7; a possible D gene is TRBD2 (6 bases). The CDR3 contains 17 residues. The germline CDR1 and CDR2 sequences are KGHSH and LQKENI. Trimming took off 4 bases at V and 2 bases at J, with 21 bases between the two ends. The CDR3 DNA reads TGTGCCAGCTCACGGAGGGGAAGGGCCCCGGCGGCCTACGAGCAGTACTTC. Protein: CASSRRGRAPAAYEQYF.